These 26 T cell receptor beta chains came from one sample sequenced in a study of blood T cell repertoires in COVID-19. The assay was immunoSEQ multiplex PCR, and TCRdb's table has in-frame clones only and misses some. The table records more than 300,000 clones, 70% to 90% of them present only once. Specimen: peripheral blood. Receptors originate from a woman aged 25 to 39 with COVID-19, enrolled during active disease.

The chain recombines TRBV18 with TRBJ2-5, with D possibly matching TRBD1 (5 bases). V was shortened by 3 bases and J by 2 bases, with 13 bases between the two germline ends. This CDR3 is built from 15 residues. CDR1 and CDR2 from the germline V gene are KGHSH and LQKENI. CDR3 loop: CASSPNGAGQETQYF. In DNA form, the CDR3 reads TGTGCCAGCTCACCCAATGGGGCAGGGCAAGAGACCCAGTACTTC.

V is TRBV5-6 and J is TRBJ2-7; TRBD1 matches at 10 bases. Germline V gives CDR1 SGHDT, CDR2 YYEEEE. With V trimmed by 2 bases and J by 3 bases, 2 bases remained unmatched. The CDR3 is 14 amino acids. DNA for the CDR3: TGTGCCAGCAGCTTCCGGGACAGGGGCTACGAGCAGTACTTC. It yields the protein CASSFRDRGYEQYF.

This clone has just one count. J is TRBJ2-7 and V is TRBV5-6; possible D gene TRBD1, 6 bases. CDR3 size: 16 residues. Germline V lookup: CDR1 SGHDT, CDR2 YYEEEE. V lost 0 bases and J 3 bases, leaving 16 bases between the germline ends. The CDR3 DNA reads TGTGCCAGCAGCTTGGAGGTGTTACAGGGCCACTACGAGCAGTACTTC. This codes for CASSLEVLQGHYEQYF.

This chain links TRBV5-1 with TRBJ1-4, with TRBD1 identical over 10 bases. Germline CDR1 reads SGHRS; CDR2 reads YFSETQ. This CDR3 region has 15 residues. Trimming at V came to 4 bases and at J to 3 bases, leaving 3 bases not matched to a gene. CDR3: CASSTGQGANEKLFF. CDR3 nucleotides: TGCGCCAGCAGCACTGGACAGGGGGCTAATGAAAAACTGTTTTTT. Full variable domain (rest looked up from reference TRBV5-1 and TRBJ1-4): KAGVTQTPRYLIKTRGQQVTLSCSPISGHRSVSWYQQTPGQGLQFLFEYFSETQRNKGNFPGRFSGRQFSNSRSEMNVSTLELGDSALYLCASSTGQGANEKLFFGSGTQLSVL.

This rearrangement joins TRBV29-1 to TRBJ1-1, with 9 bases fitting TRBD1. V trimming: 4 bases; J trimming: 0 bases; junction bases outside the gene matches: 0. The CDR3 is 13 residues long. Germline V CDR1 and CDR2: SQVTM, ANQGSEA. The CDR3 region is CSVGTGVNTEAFF. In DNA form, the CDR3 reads TGCAGCGTTGGGACAGGGGTGAACACTGAAGCTTTCTTT.

CDR3 protein: CASSQETGGELFF. As DNA, the CDR3 is TGTGCCAGCAGCCAAGAGACTGGCGGGGAGCTGTTTTTT. The chain couples TRBV3-1 (or the pseudogene TRBV3-2) to TRBJ2-2; D is unresolved. The CDR3 loop spans 13 amino acids. Trimming removed 0 bases at V and 7 bases at J, with 6 bases between. Germline V gene sequence: CDR1 LGHDT, CDR2 YNNKEL (reference sequence).

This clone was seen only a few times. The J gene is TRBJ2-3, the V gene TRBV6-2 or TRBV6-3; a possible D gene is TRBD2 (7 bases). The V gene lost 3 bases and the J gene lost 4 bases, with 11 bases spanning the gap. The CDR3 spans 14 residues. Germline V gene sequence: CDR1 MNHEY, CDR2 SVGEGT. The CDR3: CASSYGGGADTQYF. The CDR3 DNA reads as TGTGCCAGCAGTTATGGGGGGGGCGCAGATACGCAGTATTTT.

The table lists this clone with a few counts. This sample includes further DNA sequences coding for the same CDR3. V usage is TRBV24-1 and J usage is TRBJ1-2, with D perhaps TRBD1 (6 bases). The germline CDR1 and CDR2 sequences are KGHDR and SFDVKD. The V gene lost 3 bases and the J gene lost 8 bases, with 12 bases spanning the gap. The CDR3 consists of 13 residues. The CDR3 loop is CATSDGQGIGYTF. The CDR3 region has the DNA TGTGCCACCAGTGATGGGCAGGGGATAGGCTACACCTTC.

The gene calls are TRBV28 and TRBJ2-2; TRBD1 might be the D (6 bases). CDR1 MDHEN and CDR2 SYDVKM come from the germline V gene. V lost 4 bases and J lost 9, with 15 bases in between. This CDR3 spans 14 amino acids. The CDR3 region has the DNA TGTGCCAGCAGTTCGAACAGGGTATCGCGGGAGCTGTTTTTT. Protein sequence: CASSSNRVSRELFF.

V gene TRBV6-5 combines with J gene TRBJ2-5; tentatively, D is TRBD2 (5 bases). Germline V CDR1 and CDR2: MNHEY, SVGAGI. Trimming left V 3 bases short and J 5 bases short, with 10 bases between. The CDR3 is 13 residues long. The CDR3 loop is CASSYPGGETQYF. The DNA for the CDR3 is TGTGCCAGCAGTTATCCGGGCGGGGAGACCCAGTACTTC.

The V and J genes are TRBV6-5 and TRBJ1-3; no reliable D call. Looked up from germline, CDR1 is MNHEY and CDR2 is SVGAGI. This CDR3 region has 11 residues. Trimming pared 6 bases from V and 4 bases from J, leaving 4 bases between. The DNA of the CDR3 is TGTGCCAGCAGCCAGGGAAACACCATATATTTT. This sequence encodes CASSQGNTIYF.

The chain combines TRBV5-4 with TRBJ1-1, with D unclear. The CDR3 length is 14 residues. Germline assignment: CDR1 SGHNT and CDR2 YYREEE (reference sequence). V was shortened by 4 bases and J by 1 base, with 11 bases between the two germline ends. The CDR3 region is CASSPRRQNTEAFF. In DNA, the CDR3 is TGTGCCAGCAGCCCCCGTCGACAGAACACTGAAGCTTTCTTT. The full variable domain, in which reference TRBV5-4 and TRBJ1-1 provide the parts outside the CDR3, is ETGVTQSPTHLIKTRGQQVTLRCSSQSGHNTVSWYQQALGQGPQFIFQYYREEENGRGNFPPRFSGLQFPNYSSELNVNALELDDSALYLCASSPRRQNTEAFFGQGTRLTVV.

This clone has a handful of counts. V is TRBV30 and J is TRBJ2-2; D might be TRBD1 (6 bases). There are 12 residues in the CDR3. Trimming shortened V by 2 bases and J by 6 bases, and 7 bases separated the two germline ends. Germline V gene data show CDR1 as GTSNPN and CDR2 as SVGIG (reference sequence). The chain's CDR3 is CAWSKGAGELFF. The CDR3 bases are TGTGCCTGGAGTAAGGGGGCCGGGGAGCTGTTTTTT.

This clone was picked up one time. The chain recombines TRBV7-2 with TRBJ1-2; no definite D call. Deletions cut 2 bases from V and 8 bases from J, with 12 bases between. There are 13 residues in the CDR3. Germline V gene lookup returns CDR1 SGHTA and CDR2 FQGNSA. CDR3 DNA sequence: TGTGCCAGCAGCTTATCACAGAGCTTGGGCTACACCTTC. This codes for CASSLSQSLGYTF.

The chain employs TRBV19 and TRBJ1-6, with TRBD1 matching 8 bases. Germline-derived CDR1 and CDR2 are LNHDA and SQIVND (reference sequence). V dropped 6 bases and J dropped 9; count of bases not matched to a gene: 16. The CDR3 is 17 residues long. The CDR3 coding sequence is TGTGCCAGTAGCCGTACGGGGCTCGGACAGGGCGGTTCACCCCTCCACTTT. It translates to CASSRTGLGQGGSPLHF.

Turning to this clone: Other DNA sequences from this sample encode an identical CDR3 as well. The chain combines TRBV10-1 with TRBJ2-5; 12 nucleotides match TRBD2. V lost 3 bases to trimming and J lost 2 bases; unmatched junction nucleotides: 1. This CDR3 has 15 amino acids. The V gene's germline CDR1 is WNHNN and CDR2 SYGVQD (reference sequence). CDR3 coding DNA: TGCGCCAGCAGTGATGGACTAGCGGGACAAGAGACCCAGTACTTC. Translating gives CASSDGLAGQETQYF.

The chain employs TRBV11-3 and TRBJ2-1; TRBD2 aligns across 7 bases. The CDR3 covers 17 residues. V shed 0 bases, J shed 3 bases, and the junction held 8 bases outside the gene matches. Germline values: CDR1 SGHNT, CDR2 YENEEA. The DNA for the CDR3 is TGTGCCAGCAGCTTAGAACGGCGGGAGTTGAACTACAATGAGCAGTTCTTC. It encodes CASSLERRELNYNEQFF.

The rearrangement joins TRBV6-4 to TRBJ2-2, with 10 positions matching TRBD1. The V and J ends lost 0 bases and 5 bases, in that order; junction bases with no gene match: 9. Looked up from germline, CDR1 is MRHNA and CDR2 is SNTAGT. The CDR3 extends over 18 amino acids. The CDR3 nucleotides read TGTGCCAGCAGTGACTCCCCGACAGGGGGCAGAGCAACCGGGGAGCTGTTTTTT. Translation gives CASSDSPTGGRATGELFF.

The CDR3 sequence: CASSIASRNQPQHF. DNA for the CDR3: TGTGCCAGTAGTATAGCGAGTCGCAATCAGCCCCAGCATTTT. This chain joins TRBV19 and TRBJ1-5, with unresolved D. The length of the CDR3 is 14 residues. CDR1 and CDR2 (germline): LNHDA, SQIVND (reference sequence). Trimming removed 1 base at V and 2 bases at J, with 6 bases between.

CDR3 nucleotide sequence: TGTGCCAGCAGCGACCGACAGAGCCCGTTACATTCACCCCTCCACTTT. Translating it yields CASSDRQSPLHSPLHF. The chain joins TRBV3-1 (or the pseudogene TRBV3-2) to TRBJ1-6; tentative D call: TRBD1 (5 bases). The CDR3 spans 16 residues. V gave up 5 bases and J gave up 8 bases, with 19 bases separating them. CDR1 is LGHDT, CDR2 YNNKEL, per germline (reference sequence).

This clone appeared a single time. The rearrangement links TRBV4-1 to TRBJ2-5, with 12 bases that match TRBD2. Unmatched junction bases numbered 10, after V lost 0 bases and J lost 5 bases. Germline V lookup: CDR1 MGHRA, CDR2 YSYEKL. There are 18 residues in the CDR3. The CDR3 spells CASSQDLGRLAGVETQYF. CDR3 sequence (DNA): TGCGCCAGCAGCCAAGATCTGGGGAGACTAGCGGGAGTGGAGACCCAGTACTTC.

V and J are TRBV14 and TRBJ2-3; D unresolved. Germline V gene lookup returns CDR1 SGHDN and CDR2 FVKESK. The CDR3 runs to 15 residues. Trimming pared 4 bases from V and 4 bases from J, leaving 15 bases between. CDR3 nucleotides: TGTGCCAGCAGCCTATATGAAGTCGCGGCAGATACGCAGTATTTT. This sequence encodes CASSLYEVAADTQYF.

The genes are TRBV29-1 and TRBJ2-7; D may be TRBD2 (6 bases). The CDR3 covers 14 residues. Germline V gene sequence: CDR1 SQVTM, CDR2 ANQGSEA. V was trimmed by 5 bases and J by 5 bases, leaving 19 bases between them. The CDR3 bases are TGCAGCGTTACCCGCCGGGGAGGTATGAACGAGCAGTACTTC. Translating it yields CSVTRRGGMNEQYF.

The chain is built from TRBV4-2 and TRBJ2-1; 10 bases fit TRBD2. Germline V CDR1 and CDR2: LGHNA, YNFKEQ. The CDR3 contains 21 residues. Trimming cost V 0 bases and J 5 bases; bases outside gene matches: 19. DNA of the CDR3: TGTGCCAGCAGCCAAGAAGCCCACCGATCAGCGGGAGGGATTATCCACAATGAGCAGTTCTTC. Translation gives CASSQEAHRSAGGIIHNEQFF.

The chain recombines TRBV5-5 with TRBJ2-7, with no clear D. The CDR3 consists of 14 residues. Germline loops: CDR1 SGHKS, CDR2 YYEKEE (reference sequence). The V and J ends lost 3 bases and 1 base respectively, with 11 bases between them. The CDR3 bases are TGTGCCAGCAGCTCCCTTAGTGCTTCCTACGAGCAGTACTTC. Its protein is CASSSLSASYEQYF.

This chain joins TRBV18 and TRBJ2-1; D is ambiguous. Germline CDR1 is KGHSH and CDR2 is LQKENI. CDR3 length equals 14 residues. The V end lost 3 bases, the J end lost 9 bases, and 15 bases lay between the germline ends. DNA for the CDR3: TGTGCCAGCTCACCCCGCTTAGAGAAAAGTGAGCAGTTCTTC. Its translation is CASSPRLEKSEQFF.